The present entry profiles one T cell receptor (beta chain) with its context. The antigen remains unidentified. In the same sample, other DNA sequences code for this CDR3. Each donor's status was that of a healthy bone marrow donor. The data were obtained in a study of cytomegalovirus exposure and HLA in healthy donors. Study-wide points: It was reported in a later analysis that an Asian-associated ancestry cluster showed fewer N-insertions than the approximately 690-donor mean. A later analysis linked a missense variant in DCLRE1C to the trimming of TCR beta V and J genes. Associated with HLA alleles at 0.05 false discovery rate in a later analysis were some 18,000 TCR beta sequences.

PCR involved 60 Vbeta and 13 Jbeta primers. Sequencing used immunoSEQ multiplex PCR; TCRdb keeps in-frame clones, though not all of them. The sample holds around 200,000 clones, 70% to 75% seen once. This CDR3 is 14 amino acids long. The V gene lost 6 bases and the J gene lost 1 base, with 13 bases spanning the gap. CDR1 is MNHEY and CDR2 is SMNVEV in the germline V gene (reference sequence). This receptor was taken from a woman in her twenties or thirties in good health and CMV-seropositive. The genes are TRBV27 and TRBJ2-7, with D possibly being TRBD2 (6 bases). Sequencing was performed on PBMCs. The CDR3 loop reads CASSLAGSSYEQYF. The CDR3 DNA is TGTGCCAGCAGCCTGGCGGGATCGTCCTACGAGCAGTACTTC.